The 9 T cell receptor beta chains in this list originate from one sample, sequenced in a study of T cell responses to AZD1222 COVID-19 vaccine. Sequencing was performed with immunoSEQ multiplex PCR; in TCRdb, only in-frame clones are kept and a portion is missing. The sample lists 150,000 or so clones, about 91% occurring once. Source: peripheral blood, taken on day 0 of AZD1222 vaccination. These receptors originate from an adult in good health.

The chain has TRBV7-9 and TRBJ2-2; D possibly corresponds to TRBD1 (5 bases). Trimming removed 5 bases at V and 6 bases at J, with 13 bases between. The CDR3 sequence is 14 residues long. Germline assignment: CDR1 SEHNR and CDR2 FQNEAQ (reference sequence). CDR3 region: CASSPDSGPGELFF. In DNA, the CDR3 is TGTGCCAGCAGCCCAGATTCAGGGCCCGGGGAGCTGTTTTTT.

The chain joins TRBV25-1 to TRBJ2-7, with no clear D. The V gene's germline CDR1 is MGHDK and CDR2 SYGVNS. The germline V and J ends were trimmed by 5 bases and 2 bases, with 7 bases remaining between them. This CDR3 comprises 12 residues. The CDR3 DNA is TGTGCCAGCAGTAATCCAGCCTACGAGCAGTACTTC. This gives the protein CASSNPAYEQYF.

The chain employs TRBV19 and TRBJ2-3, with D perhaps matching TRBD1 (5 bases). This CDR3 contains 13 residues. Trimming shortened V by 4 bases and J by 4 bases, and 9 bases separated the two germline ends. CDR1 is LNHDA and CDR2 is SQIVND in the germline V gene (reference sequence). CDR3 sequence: CASSTGIPDTQYF. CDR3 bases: TGTGCCAGTAGTACAGGGATTCCAGATACGCAGTATTTT.

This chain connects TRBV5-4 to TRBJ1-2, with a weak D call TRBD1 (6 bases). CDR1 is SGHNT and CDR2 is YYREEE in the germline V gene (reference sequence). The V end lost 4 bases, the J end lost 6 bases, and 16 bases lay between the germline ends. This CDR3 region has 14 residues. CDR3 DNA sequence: TGTGCCAGCAGCGTCTACAGGGTCCATAATGGCTACACCTTC. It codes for CASSVYRVHNGYTF.

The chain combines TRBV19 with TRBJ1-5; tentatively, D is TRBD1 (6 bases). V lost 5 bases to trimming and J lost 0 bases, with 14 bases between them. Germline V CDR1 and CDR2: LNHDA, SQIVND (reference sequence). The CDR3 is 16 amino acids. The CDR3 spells CASSVGGGHSNQPQHF. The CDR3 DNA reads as TGTGCCAGTAGTGTAGGGGGGGGTCATAGCAATCAGCCCCAGCATTTT.

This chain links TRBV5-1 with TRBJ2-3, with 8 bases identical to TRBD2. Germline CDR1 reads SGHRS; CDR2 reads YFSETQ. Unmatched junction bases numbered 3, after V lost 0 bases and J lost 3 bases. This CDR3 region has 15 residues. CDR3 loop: CASSLAGTRTDTQYF. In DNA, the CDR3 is TGCGCCAGCAGCTTGGCCGGGACTAGAACAGATACGCAGTATTTT. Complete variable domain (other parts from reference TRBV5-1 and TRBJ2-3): KAGVTQTPRYLIKTRGQQVTLSCSPISGHRSVSWYQQTPGQGLQFLFEYFSETQRNKGNFPGRFSGRQFSNSRSEMNVSTLELGDSALYLCASSLAGTRTDTQYFGPGTRLTVL.

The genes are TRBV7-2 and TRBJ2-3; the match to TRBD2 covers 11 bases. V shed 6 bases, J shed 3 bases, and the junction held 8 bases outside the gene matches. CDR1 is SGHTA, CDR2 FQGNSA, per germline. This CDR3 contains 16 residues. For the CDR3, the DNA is TGTGCCAGCAGTATAGGTAGCGGGAGGGTAACAGATACGCAGTATTTT. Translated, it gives CASSIGSGRVTDTQYF.

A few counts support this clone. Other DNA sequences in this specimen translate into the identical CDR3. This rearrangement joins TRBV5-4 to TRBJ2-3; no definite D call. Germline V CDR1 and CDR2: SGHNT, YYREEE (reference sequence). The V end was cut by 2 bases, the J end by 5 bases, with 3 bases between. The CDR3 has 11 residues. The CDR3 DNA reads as TGTGCCAGCAGCTTAGGAGATACGCAGTATTTT. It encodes CASSLGDTQYF.

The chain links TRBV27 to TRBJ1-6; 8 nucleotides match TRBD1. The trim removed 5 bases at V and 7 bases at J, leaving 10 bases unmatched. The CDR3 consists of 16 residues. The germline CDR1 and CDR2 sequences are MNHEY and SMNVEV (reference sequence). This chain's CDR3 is CASSTPRGLGNSPLHF. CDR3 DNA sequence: TGTGCCAGCAGTACCCCCAGGGGGCTGGGGAATTCACCCCTCCACTTT.